A selection of T cell receptor beta chains follows, all from one sample in a study of human versus mouse CDR3 diversity and MHC coevolution. TCRdb's table, derived via immunoSEQ multiplex PCR, lists solely in-frame clones and lacks some. Seen here are tens of thousands of clones, around 93% observed once, and the top ten hold about 1.5%. Input material: naive CD4+ T cells from blood. Every receptor here comes from a person aged 30 to 69 in good health. Each CDR3 is given with its conserved first and last residue. The order of the fields is V gene, D gene, J gene, CDR3 protein. The D gene is left open where the match is weak.

v_gene: TRBV2
d_gene: TRBD1
j_gene: TRBJ1-6
CDR3aa: CASSEDRGKNSPLHF

v_gene: TRBV9
d_gene: TRBD1
j_gene: TRBJ1-2
CDR3aa: CASSTSTGTYGYTF

v_gene: TRBV7-3
d_gene: NA
j_gene: TRBJ2-1
CDR3aa: CASSAQRDNEQFF

v_gene: TRBV10-3
d_gene: TRBD2
j_gene: TRBJ2-1
CDR3aa: CAISPGLAGLNEQFF

v_gene: TRBV7-2
d_gene: TRBD2
j_gene: TRBJ2-5
CDR3aa: CASRPGGGLASQETQYF

v_gene: TRBV30
d_gene: TRBD1
j_gene: TRBJ1-1
CDR3aa: CARHRGTDTEAFF

v_gene: TRBV7-3
d_gene: TRBD1
j_gene: TRBJ1-1
CDR3aa: CASSLTRDSEAFF

v_gene: TRBV9
d_gene: NA
j_gene: TRBJ1-4
CDR3aa: CASSVDTAHEKLFF

v_gene: TRBV19
d_gene: TRBD1
j_gene: TRBJ2-7
CDR3aa: CASSIDRTGPYEQYF

v_gene: TRBV27
d_gene: TRBD1
j_gene: TRBJ2-7
CDR3aa: CASRTGVAYEQYF

v_gene: TRBV5-1
d_gene: NA
j_gene: TRBJ1-6
CDR3aa: CASSLGADSPLHF

v_gene: TRBV6-6
d_gene: NA
j_gene: TRBJ1-2
CDR3aa: CASSSGQHINYGYTF

v_gene: TRBV11-2
d_gene: NA
j_gene: NA
CDR3aa: CASSLDTISYEQYF

v_gene: TRBV29-1
d_gene: TRBD2
j_gene: TRBJ2-1
CDR3aa: CSVEKTSGEQFF

v_gene: TRBV28
d_gene: NA
j_gene: TRBJ2-5
CDR3aa: CASSSPDSTLEEQYF

v_gene: TRBV7-3
d_gene: NA
j_gene: TRBJ2-3
CDR3aa: CASSLSPGHTDTQYF

v_gene: TRBV4-2
d_gene: TRBD2
j_gene: TRBJ2-1
CDR3aa: CASTLAGGSQGEQFF

v_gene: TRBV7-8
d_gene: NA
j_gene: TRBJ1-1
CDR3aa: CASSPAWGLGGEAFF

v_gene: TRBV10-3
d_gene: NA
j_gene: TRBJ2-7
CDR3aa: CATITTQTYEQYF

v_gene: TRBV25-1
d_gene: TRBD1
j_gene: TRBJ1-5
CDR3aa: CASSERQGSNQPQHF

v_gene: TRBV18
d_gene: NA
j_gene: TRBJ2-1
CDR3aa: CASSFLGALSYNEQFF

v_gene: TRBV6-6
d_gene: TRBD1
j_gene: TRBJ1-2
CDR3aa: CASSRQGQGNYGYTF

v_gene: TRBV6-5
d_gene: TRBD1
j_gene: TRBJ2-7
CDR3aa: CASSYLGQGYEQYF

v_gene: TRBV4-3
d_gene: TRBD1
j_gene: TRBJ2-2
CDR3aa: CASSQGTGTNTGELFF

v_gene: TRBV7-3
d_gene: TRBD1
j_gene: TRBJ1-3
CDR3aa: CASSLSGGSGNTIYF

v_gene: TRBV7-8
d_gene: NA
j_gene: TRBJ2-3
CDR3aa: CASSLASAVRQYF

v_gene: TRBV11-2
d_gene: NA
j_gene: TRBJ1-2
CDR3aa: CASSSGLPHYGYTF

v_gene: TRBV5-6
d_gene: TRBD2
j_gene: TRBJ2-3
CDR3aa: CASSVPGLDSDTQYF

v_gene: TRBV15
d_gene: TRBD2
j_gene: TRBJ2-2
CDR3aa: CATGAGGLMSTGELFF

v_gene: TRBV6-1
d_gene: TRBD2
j_gene: TRBJ2-1
CDR3aa: CASSDPGLAGQKWQFF

v_gene: TRBV7-6
d_gene: TRBD1
j_gene: TRBJ2-1
CDR3aa: CASSLVATGIYNEQFF

v_gene: TRBV7-2
d_gene: NA
j_gene: TRBJ1-1
CDR3aa: CASSPYGNTEAFF